The 19 T cell receptor beta chains below were found in one sample sequenced in a study of radiation and T cells in renal cell carcinoma. The time point here: baseline pretreatment blood. Treatment given: 15 Gy SBRT to primary tumor, nephrectomy 4 weeks later. Only in-frame clones appear in the TCRdb table, and some are missing; sequencing was by immunoSEQ multiplex PCR. Here the sample spans 100,000 to 150,000 clones, roughly four fifths being singletons. The specimen was blood, collected from a patient whose treatment included radiotherapy and nephrectomy. These receptor sequences come from an older woman with renal cell carcinoma.

This chain joins TRBV7-3 and TRBJ1-1; no clear D gene. V lost 5 bases and J lost 1, with 14 bases in between. This CDR3 comprises 15 residues. Per the germline V gene, CDR1 is SGHTA and CDR2 is FQGTGA. The CDR3 region is CASSPYMNGNTEAFF. DNA of the CDR3: TGTGCCAGCAGCCCTTATATGAATGGGAACACTGAAGCTTTCTTT.

The rearrangement uses TRBV28 and TRBJ1-4, with a tentative D call TRBD1 (6 bases). V lost 7 bases and J 3 bases, leaving 18 bases between the germline ends. Germline V lookup: CDR1 MDHEN, CDR2 SYDVKM. The CDR3 sequence is 16 residues long. CDR3 sequence reads: CASTKGVTSANEKLFF. The CDR3 region has the DNA TGTGCCAGCACCAAGGGGGTGACGTCGGCTAATGAAAAACTGTTTTTT.

This rearrangement joins TRBV5-4 to TRBJ1-1; D is unclear. V lost 0 bases and J 7 bases, leaving 16 bases between the germline ends. Germline CDR1 and CDR2: SGHNT and YYREEE (reference sequence). This CDR3 is built from 15 residues. This chain's CDR3 is CASSLAGGNGNEAFF. DNA for the CDR3: TGTGCCAGCAGCTTGGCCGGAGGGAACGGGAATGAAGCTTTCTTT.

This clone was counted only a few times. V usage is TRBV7-9 and J usage is TRBJ1-1; a weak D match, TRBD1 (6 bases). CDR1 and CDR2 (germline): SEHNR, FQNEAQ (reference sequence). The CDR3 is 14 residues long. V was trimmed by 4 bases and J by 11 bases, leaving 20 bases between them. DNA of the CDR3: TGTGCCAGCAGCTCAGAGTCTCGGACAGCCGAGGCTTTCTTT. Its protein product is CASSSESRTAEAFF.

V is TRBV30 and J is TRBJ2-5, with 7 nucleotides matching TRBD2. This CDR3 spans 14 amino acids. Germline CDR1 and CDR2: GTSNPN and SVGIG (reference sequence). V shed 0 bases and J 4 bases; nucleotides not matched to a gene: 5. The CDR3 nucleotides are TGTGCCTGGAGTGTAGGGACTACTCTAGAGACCCAGTACTTC. It specifies CAWSVGTTLETQYF.

The CDR3 DNA sequence: TGCGCCAGCAGCCAGACAGGAACCTATGGCTACACCTTC. Its protein product is CASSQTGTYGYTF. The chain carries TRBV5-1 and TRBJ1-2; tentative D call: TRBD1 (6 bases). The germline V and J ends were trimmed by 4 bases and 4 bases, with 11 bases remaining between them. Germline CDR1 reads SGHRS; CDR2 reads YFSETQ. CDR3 length: 13 amino acids.

This clone came up once. This chain connects TRBV18 to TRBJ1-2; TRBD1 might be the D (6 bases). Looked up from germline, CDR1 is KGHSH and CDR2 is LQKENI. V shed 0 bases and J shed 5 bases, with 13 bases lying between them. The CDR3 is 15 amino acids. The CDR3 DNA sequence: TGTGCCAGCTCACCACCGAACAGGGTTTATTATGGCTACACCTTC. It yields the protein CASSPPNRVYYGYTF.

The rearrangement uses TRBV18 and TRBJ2-5, with D perhaps assigned TRBD1 or TRBD2 (5 bases each). The CDR3 runs 17 residues. V shed 4 bases and J shed 5 bases, with 23 bases lying between them. Germline V gene data show CDR1 as KGHSH and CDR2 as LQKENI. CDR3 sequence reads: CASSLLTGRSRGETQYF. CDR3 bases: TGTGCCAGCTCACTTCTTACAGGACGGAGTCGGGGTGAGACCCAGTACTTC. Looking up the rest from reference TRBV18 and TRBJ2-5 gives the full variable domain: NAGVMQNPRHLVRRRGQEARLRCSPMKGHSHVYWYRQLPEEGLKFMVYLQKENIIDESGMPKERFSAEFPKEGPSILRIQQVVRGDSAAYFCASSLLTGRSRGETQYFGPGTRLLVL.

The rearrangement joins TRBV4-1 to TRBJ2-3; 11 positions match TRBD2. Looked up from germline, CDR1 is MGHRA and CDR2 is YSYEKL. J gave up 6 bases and V 0 bases, and 8 bases lay outside the gene matches. This CDR3 contains 17 residues. DNA for the CDR3: TGCGCCAGCAGCCAAGAATCGGCTAGCGGGAGGATGGATACGCAGTATTTT. Its protein is CASSQESASGRMDTQYF.

The chain joins TRBV18 to TRBJ1-5; D not resolved. Germline CDR1 and CDR2: KGHSH and LQKENI. V lost 1 base to trimming and J lost 0 bases, with 4 bases between them. The CDR3 loop spans 14 amino acids. The CDR3 DNA reads TGTGCCAGCTCACCACAAAATAGCAATCAGCCCCAGCATTTT. Residues: CASSPQNSNQPQHF.

In this sample, this clone turned up once. The chain links TRBV19 to TRBJ1-2; unclear D gene. Germline lookup yields CDR1 LNHDA and CDR2 SQIVND (reference sequence). The ends were cut back, 1 base at V and 3 bases at J, with 6 bases in the middle. CDR3 size: 13 residues. CDR3 sequence (DNA): TGTGCCAGTAGTATAGGTATGGACTATGGCTACACCTTC. This codes for CASSIGMDYGYTF.

This chain joins TRBV6-5 and TRBJ2-5; D gene ambiguous. Trimming took off 5 bases at V and 3 bases at J, with 7 bases between the two ends. The V gene's germline CDR1 is MNHEY and CDR2 SVGAGI. The CDR3 is made up of 12 amino acids. DNA of the CDR3: TGTGCCAGCAGTCGCACAAAAGAGACCCAGTACTTC. Translated: CASSRTKETQYF.

The chain recombines TRBV18 with TRBJ2-3, with D uncertain. The CDR3 has 14 amino acids. Per germline, CDR1 KGHSH and CDR2 LQKENI. V lost 3 bases to trimming and J lost 6 bases, with 13 bases between them. The CDR3 reads CASSPSLAGDTQYF. The CDR3 region has the DNA TGTGCCAGCTCACCGTCGTTGGCAGGCGATACGCAGTATTTT.

As for this clone: Given a much more abundant clone one base away, this may be a read error. This chain joins TRBV4-1 and TRBJ2-7; possibly TRBD2 for D (7 bases). Germline CDR1 and CDR2: MGHRA and YSYEKL. This CDR3 is built from 16 residues. With 4 bases removed from V and 4 bases from J, the gap between germline ends came to 20 bases. The CDR3 nucleotides read TGCGCCAGCAGCCCCGCGACTAGCTGGGGGGCTTACGAGCAGTACTTC. Protein product: CASSPATSWGAYEQYF.

This chain uses TRBV28 with TRBJ1-2; D not resolved. Germline V gene sequence: CDR1 MDHEN, CDR2 SYDVKM. CDR3 length: 17 residues. V dropped 4 bases and J dropped 0 bases, with 18 bases sitting between them. The CDR3 bases are TGTGCCAGCAGTTCCCCACTCAGGTTCCCAGCTAACTATGGCTACACCTTC. Translation: CASSSPLRFPANYGYTF.

The V and J genes are TRBV5-5 and TRBJ2-1, with D uncertain. Between the trimmed V and J ends, which lost 5 bases and 2 bases, there was a span of 5 bases. There are 12 residues in the CDR3. In germline, CDR1 is SGHKS, CDR2 YYEKEE (reference sequence). The CDR3 region is CASSPTYNEQFF. CDR3 DNA sequence: TGTGCCAGCAGTCCCACCTACAATGAGCAGTTCTTC.

The gene calls are TRBV5-6 and TRBJ1-2; D is unresolved. V dropped 1 base and J dropped 4 bases, with 14 bases sitting between them. The length of the CDR3 is 15 residues. CDR1 and CDR2 (germline): SGHDT, YYEEEE. The CDR3 sequence: CASSLLGSFSYGYTF. CDR3 sequence (DNA): TGTGCCAGCAGCTTGTTAGGCAGCTTCTCCTATGGCTACACCTTC.

The chain combines TRBV28 with TRBJ2-1; perhaps TRBD2 as D (6 bases). Trimming cost V 4 bases and J 13 bases, with 17 bases left between them. This CDR3 has 13 amino acids. Looked up from germline, CDR1 is MDHEN and CDR2 is SYDVKM. The CDR3, as DNA: TGTGCCAGCAGTTCCGGGACGTCGGACTATCAGTTCTTC. Protein product: CASSSGTSDYQFF.

In regard to this clone: Other DNA sequences in this specimen translate into the identical CDR3. The chain is built from TRBV10-3 and TRBJ2-6; D ambiguous. Trimming pared 4 bases from V and 2 bases from J, leaving 6 bases between. The CDR3 consists of 14 residues. The germline gives CDR1 ENHRY, CDR2 SYGVKD. The CDR3, as DNA: TGTGCCATCAGTGTAGGGCCTGGGGCCAACGTCCTGACTTTC. It encodes CAISVGPGANVLTF.